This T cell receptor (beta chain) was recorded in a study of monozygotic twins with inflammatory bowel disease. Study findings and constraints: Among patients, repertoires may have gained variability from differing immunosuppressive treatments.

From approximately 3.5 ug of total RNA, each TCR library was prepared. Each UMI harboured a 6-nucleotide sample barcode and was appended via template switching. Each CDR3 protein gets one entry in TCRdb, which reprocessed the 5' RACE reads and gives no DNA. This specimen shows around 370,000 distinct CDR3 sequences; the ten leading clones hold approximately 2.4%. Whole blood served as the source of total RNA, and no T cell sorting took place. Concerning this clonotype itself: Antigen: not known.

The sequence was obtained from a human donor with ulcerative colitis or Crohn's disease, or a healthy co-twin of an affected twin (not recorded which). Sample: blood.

The CDR3 protein is CASSEVAGQGYEQYF. The V and J genes are TRBV6-1 and TRBJ2-7; the TRBD1 assignment by TCRdb is unverifiable without DNA. The CDR3 is 15 amino acids. Germline lookup yields CDR1 MNHNS and CDR2 SASEGT.